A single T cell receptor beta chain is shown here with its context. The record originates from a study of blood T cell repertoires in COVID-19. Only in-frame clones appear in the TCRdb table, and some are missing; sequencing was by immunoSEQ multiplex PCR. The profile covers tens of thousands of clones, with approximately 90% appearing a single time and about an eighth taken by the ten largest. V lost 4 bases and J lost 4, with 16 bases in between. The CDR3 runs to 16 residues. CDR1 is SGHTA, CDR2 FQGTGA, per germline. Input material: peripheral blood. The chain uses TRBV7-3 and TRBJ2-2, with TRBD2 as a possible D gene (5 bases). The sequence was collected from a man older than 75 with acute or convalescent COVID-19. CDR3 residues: CASSSRTRGSTGELFF. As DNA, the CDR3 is TGTGCCAGCAGCTCTAGGACTCGGGGTAGCACCGGGGAGCTGTTTTTT.